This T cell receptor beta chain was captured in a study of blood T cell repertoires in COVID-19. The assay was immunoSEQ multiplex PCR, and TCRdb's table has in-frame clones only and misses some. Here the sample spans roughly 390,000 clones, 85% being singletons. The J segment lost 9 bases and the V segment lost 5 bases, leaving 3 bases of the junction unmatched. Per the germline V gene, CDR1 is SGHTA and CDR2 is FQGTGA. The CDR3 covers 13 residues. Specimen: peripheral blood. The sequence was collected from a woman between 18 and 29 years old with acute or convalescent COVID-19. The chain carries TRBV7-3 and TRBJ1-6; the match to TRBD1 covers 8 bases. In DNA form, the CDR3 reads TGTGCCAGCAGCCCAGGACAGGGTTCACCCCTCCACTTT. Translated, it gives CASSPGQGSPLHF.